Described below is a single TCR beta chain sequence and its context. Its antigen is as yet unknown. Together with a sample-barcoded 5' primer, a J-beta primer mix was included in a second PCR lasting about 7 to 11 cycles. From the 5' RACE reads, TCRdb called clonotypes with MiXCR, one entry per CDR3 protein. The data contain 1.2 million to 1.5 million distinct CDR3 sequences, approximately 60% of them singletons. The data were obtained in a study of blood T cells in healthy people across ages. Study conclusions and caveats: In long-lived donors, naive CD4+ cell counts and diversity exceeded those of aged donors.

Peripheral blood was drawn, approximately 9.5 milliliters per donor. Samples each yielded at least 5 micrograms of total RNA. V was shortened by 4 bases and J by 5 bases, with 4 bases between the two germline ends. The germline gives CDR1 KGHDR, CDR2 SFDVKD. The CDR3 runs 11 residues. The chain carries TRBV24-1 and TRBJ1-2; no firm D call. The source is a man younger than 35 in good health. The sequenced sample consisted of blood. CDR3 protein: CATSEGYGYTF. The CDR3 DNA reads TGTGCCACCAGTGAAGGGTATGGCTACACCTTC.